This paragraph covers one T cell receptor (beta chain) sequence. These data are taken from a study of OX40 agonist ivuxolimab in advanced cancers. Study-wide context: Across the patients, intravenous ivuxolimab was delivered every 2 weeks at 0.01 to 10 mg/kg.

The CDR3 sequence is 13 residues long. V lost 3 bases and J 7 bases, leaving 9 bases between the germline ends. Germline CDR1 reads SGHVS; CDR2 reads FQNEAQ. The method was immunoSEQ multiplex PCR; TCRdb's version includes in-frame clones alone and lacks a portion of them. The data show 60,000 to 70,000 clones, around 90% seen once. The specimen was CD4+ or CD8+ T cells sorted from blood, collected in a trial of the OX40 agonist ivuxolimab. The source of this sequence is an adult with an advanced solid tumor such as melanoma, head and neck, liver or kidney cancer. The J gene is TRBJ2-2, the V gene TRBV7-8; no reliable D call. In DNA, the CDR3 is TGTGCCAGCAGCTTGACTCGCGACGGGGAGCTGTTTTTT. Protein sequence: CASSLTRDGELFF. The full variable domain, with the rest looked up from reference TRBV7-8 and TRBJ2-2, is GAGVSQSPRYKVAKRGQDVALRCDPISGHVSLFWYQQALGQGPEFLTYFQNEAQLDKSGLPSDRFFAERPEGSVSTLKIQRTQQEDSAVYLCASSLTRDGELFFGEGSRLTVL.